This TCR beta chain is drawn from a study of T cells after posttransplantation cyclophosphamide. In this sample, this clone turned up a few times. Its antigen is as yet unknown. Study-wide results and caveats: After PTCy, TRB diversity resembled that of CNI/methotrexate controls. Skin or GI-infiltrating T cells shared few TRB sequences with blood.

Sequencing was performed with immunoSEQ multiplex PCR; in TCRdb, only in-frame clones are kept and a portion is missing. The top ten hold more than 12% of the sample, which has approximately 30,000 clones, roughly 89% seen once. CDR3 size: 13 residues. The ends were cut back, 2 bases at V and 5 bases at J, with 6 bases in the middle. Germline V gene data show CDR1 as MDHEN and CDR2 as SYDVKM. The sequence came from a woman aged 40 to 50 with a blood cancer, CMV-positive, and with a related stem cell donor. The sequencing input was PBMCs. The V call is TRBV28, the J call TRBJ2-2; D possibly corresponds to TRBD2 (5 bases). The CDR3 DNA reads TGTGCCAGCAGTTTAAGAGGGACCGGGGAGCTGTTTTTT. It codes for CASSLRGTGELFF.